A single sample is the source of the 24 T cell receptor beta chains below, sequenced in a study of T cells after somatic rescue of genetic block. Generated by immunoSEQ multiplex PCR, the TCRdb table keeps only in-frame clones and is missing some. The top ten clones hold around 20% of a sample with approximately 13,000 clones, approximately 70% of them seen once. Sequencing was done on a sample of peripheral blood mononuclear cells (PBMCs). Receptor source: a boy younger than 18.

The rearrangement uses TRBV11-3 and TRBJ2-7; D uncertain. Germline V lookup: CDR1 SGHNT, CDR2 YENEEA. The CDR3 spans 15 residues. Trimming shortened V by 2 bases and J by 1 base, and 12 bases separated the two germline ends. The CDR3 region has the DNA TGTGCCAGCAGCTTACGGTTATGGGTGTCCTACGAGCAGTACTTC. Translated: CASSLRLWVSYEQYF.

The chain employs TRBV5-1 and TRBJ2-6; TRBD1 agrees at 8 bases. CDR3 length equals 15 residues. Unmatched junction bases numbered 2, after V lost 4 bases and J lost 2 bases. Germline V gene lookup returns CDR1 SGHRS and CDR2 YFSETQ. In DNA, the CDR3 is TGCGCCAGCAGCCAGGACAGGGCTGGGGCCAACGTCCTGACTTTC. It encodes CASSQDRAGANVLTF.

The V and J genes are TRBV13 and TRBJ2-5; 11 nucleotides align to TRBD1. CDR3 length: 17 residues. V shed 2 bases and J 4 bases; nucleotides not matched to a gene: 9. The germline V gene encodes CDR1 PRHDT and CDR2 FYEKMQ (reference sequence). This CDR3 is CASSLQGQGGVRETQYF. The CDR3 coding sequence is TGTGCCAGCAGCTTACAGGGACAGGGGGGGGTCCGAGAGACCCAGTACTTC.

This clone has a single count. V gene TRBV5-4 combines with J gene TRBJ2-7, with TRBD1 matching 7 bases. V shed 5 bases and J 0 bases; nucleotides not matched to a gene: 8. Looked up from germline, CDR1 is SGHNT and CDR2 is YYREEE (reference sequence). CDR3 length: 15 amino acids. The DNA for the CDR3 is TGTGCCAGCAGGGGGACAGCTGAAGCCTCCTACGAGCAGTACTTC. This encodes CASRGTAEASYEQYF.

The sample holds a few counts of this clone. The genes are TRBV5-1 and TRBJ1-6; TRBD1 matches at 8 bases. The CDR3 is 15 residues long. Germline CDR1 SGHRS, CDR2 YFSETQ. Trimming cost V 4 bases and J 10 bases; bases outside gene matches: 10. CDR3 coding DNA: TGCGCCAGCAGCCTCGGGCAGGGGGCCGGATCACCCCTCCACTTT. Translating gives CASSLGQGAGSPLHF.

The V call is TRBV29-1, the J call TRBJ2-3; 12 bases are a match to TRBD2. This CDR3 is built from 15 residues. Unmatched junction bases numbered 10, after V lost 7 bases and J lost 5 bases. CDR1 SQVTM and CDR2 ANQGSEA come from the germline V gene. The CDR3 sequence: CSARRASGGGDTQYF. In DNA form, the CDR3 reads TGCAGCGCCCGACGGGCTAGCGGGGGGGGAGATACGCAGTATTTT.

The V and J genes are TRBV4-1 and TRBJ2-3; D unresolved. Germline V lookup: CDR1 MGHRA, CDR2 YSYEKL. V shed 7 bases and J shed 2 bases, with 7 bases lying between them. There are 12 residues in the CDR3. The CDR3 DNA reads as TGCGCCAGCAAGACGGACACAGATACGCAGTATTTT. This sequence encodes CASKTDTDTQYF.

This clone is deemed medium-sized. The chain links TRBV7-7 to TRBJ2-3; D is undetermined. CDR3 length: 13 amino acids. V was clipped by 2 bases and J by 5 bases, with 8 bases between them. The germline V gene encodes CDR1 SSHAT and CDR2 FNYEAQ (reference sequence). CDR3 sequence: CASSLYPKDTQYF. The CDR3 bases are TGTGCCAGCAGCTTATACCCTAAAGATACGCAGTATTTT. The full variable domain, completed using reference TRBV7-7 and TRBJ2-3, is GAGVSQSPRYKVTKRGQDVTLRCDPISSHATLYWYQQALGQGPEFLTYFNYEAQPDKSGLPSDRFSAERPEGSISTLTIQRTEQRDSAMYRCASSLYPKDTQYFGPGTRLTVL.

This clone was counted a few times. The genes are TRBV6-5 and TRBJ2-7; TRBD2 aligns across 8 bases. Looked up from germline, CDR1 is MNHEY and CDR2 is SVGAGI. The CDR3 totals 15 residues. V was pared by 6 bases and J by 6 bases, with 13 bases of the junction left unmatched. Here the CDR3 reads CASSRAGGGPLEQYF. DNA of the CDR3: TGTGCCAGCAGCCGGGCCGGCGGGGGGCCCCTCGAGCAGTACTTC.

The chain employs TRBV6-6 and TRBJ2-7; tentative D call: TRBD1 (6 bases). This CDR3 contains 14 residues. Germline V lookup: CDR1 MNHNY, CDR2 SVGAGI (reference sequence). The ends were cut back, 8 bases at V and 5 bases at J, with 19 bases in the middle. CDR3 DNA sequence: TGTGCCAGCCAACTGACAAGGGGGTATAACGAGCAGTACTTC. Translation: CASQLTRGYNEQYF.

The chain links TRBV10-3 to TRBJ1-5, with TRBD1 identical over 10 bases. The V segment lost 6 bases and the J segment 4 bases; nucleotides outside the gene matches: 9. The CDR3 spans 16 residues. Germline lookup yields CDR1 ENHRY and CDR2 SYGVKD. CDR3 amino acids: CAIRGRGQGRNQPQHF. The CDR3, as DNA: TGTGCCATCAGGGGGAGGGGACAGGGGAGGAATCAGCCCCAGCATTTT.

The chain is built from TRBV23-1 and TRBJ2-1; 14 nucleotides agree with TRBD2. TRBV23-1 is noted as an ORF with a role that remains uncertain. J gave up 7 bases and V 2 bases, and 19 bases lay outside the gene matches. There are 21 residues in the CDR3. Here the CDR3 DNA reads TGCGCCAGCAGTCAAATCCTTTGGACTAGCGGGAGGCCCCACTACAATAATGAGCAGTTCTTC. The encoded protein is CASSQILWTSGRPHYNNEQFF.

This chain joins TRBV19 and TRBJ2-7; no clear D gene. Trimming took 2 bases from V and 2 from J, leaving 10 bases between them. The CDR3 extends over 14 amino acids. From germline, CDR1 is LNHDA and CDR2 SQIVND (reference sequence). This CDR3 is CASSISPGTYEQYF. The DNA of the CDR3 is TGTGCCAGTAGTATATCACCCGGCACCTACGAGCAGTACTTC. Full variable domain (rest looked up from reference TRBV19 and TRBJ2-7): DGGITQSPKYLFRKEGQNVTLSCEQNLNHDAMYWYRQDPGQGLRLIYYSQIVNDFQKGDIAEGYSVSREKKESFPLTVTSAQKNPTAFYLCASSISPGTYEQYFGPGTRLTVT.

V is TRBV19 and J is TRBJ2-5; D may match TRBD1 or TRBD2 (6 bases each). With the DNA end fitting TRBJ2-7 better, the J assignment may be wrong. The CDR3 runs 15 residues. Germline CDR1 and CDR2: LNHDA and SQIVND (reference sequence). The CDR3: CASSTAGHRSYEQYF. The CDR3 DNA reads TGTGCCAGTAGTACTGCGGGACACCGCTCCTACGAGCAGTACTTC.

V usage is TRBV5-6 and J usage is TRBJ2-3; 10 nucleotides align to TRBD1. Germline CDR1 and CDR2: SGHDT and YYEEEE. CDR3 length: 15 amino acids. The V gene end was trimmed by 4 bases and the J gene end by 3 bases; junction bases not matched to a gene: 5. The CDR3 here is CASSPRTGGTDTQYF. The CDR3 DNA sequence: TGTGCCAGCAGCCCTCGGACAGGGGGTACAGATACGCAGTATTTT.

CDR3 nucleotide sequence: TGTGCCAGCAGTTCCCCCGTAGCGGGAGCCTACAATGAGCAGTTCTTC. It encodes CASSSPVAGAYNEQFF. The J gene is TRBJ2-1, the V gene TRBV6-6; 9 bases agree with TRBD2. Germline trimming cut 4 bases from V and 2 bases from J; bases unmatched to any gene: 6. Germline V gene data show CDR1 as MNHNY and CDR2 as SVGAGI (reference sequence). The CDR3 totals 16 residues.

The chain recombines TRBV29-1 with TRBJ1-1; D unresolved. Germline values: CDR1 SQVTM, CDR2 ANQGSEA. The CDR3 runs 15 residues. Deletions cut 1 base from V and 0 bases from J, with 12 bases between. The CDR3 DNA reads TGCAGCGTTGAAGGATGGGGTGTTCTGAACACTGAAGCTTTCTTT. It codes for CSVEGWGVLNTEAFF. Full variable domain (rest looked up from reference TRBV29-1 and TRBJ1-1): SAVISQKPSRDICQRGTSLTIQCQVDSQVTMMFWYRQQPGQSLTLIATANQGSEATYESGFVIDKFPISRPNLTFSTLTVSNMSPEDSSIYLCSVEGWGVLNTEAFFGQGTRLTVV.

The chain carries TRBV6-5 and TRBJ2-7, with 13 bases that match TRBD2. V lost 6 bases and J lost 2; bases outside the gene matches: 4. There are 15 residues in the CDR3. Germline V gives CDR1 MNHEY, CDR2 SVGAGI. CDR3 amino acids: CASRGLAGIPYEQYF. The CDR3, as DNA: TGTGCCAGCAGGGGACTAGCGGGAATCCCCTACGAGCAGTACTTC.

This clone appeared a few times. This rearrangement joins TRBV19 to TRBJ2-7; no clear D. CDR3 length: 14 residues. CDR1 is LNHDA and CDR2 is SQIVND in the germline V gene (reference sequence). V was pared by 7 bases and J by 0 bases, with 13 bases between. The CDR3 nucleotides read TGTGCCAGTAATCCCCCGGGCAACTCCTACGAGCAGTACTTC. This translates into CASNPPGNSYEQYF.

This chain connects TRBV6-6 to TRBJ1-4, with a possible D match to TRBD1 (5 bases). CDR1 and CDR2 (germline): MNHNY, SVGAGI (reference sequence). V shed 6 bases and J shed 7 bases, with 12 bases lying between them. This CDR3 spans 13 amino acids. The CDR3 DNA reads TGTGCCAGCAGACCTCGGGACTTTGAAAAACTGTTTTTT. As protein: CASRPRDFEKLFF.

The chain recombines TRBV28 with TRBJ2-5; 10 bases fit TRBD1. Germline V gene lookup returns CDR1 MDHEN and CDR2 SYDVKM. With V trimmed by 3 bases and J by 2 bases, 9 bases remained unmatched. The CDR3 sequence is 17 residues long. The CDR3 DNA follows: TGTGCCAGCAGTTTGTGGGACAGGGGCGTTGGTCAAGAGACCCAGTACTTC. Translating it yields CASSLWDRGVGQETQYF. Looking up the rest from reference TRBV28 and TRBJ2-5 gives the full variable domain: DVKVTQSSRYLVKRTGEKVFLECVQDMDHENMFWYRQDPGLGLRLIYFSYDVKMKEKGDIPEGYSVSREKKERFSLILESASTNQTSMYLCASSLWDRGVGQETQYFGPGTRLLVL.

This clone was picked up a small number of times. The chain recombines TRBV6-1 with TRBJ1-4, with D perhaps matching TRBD1 (6 bases). V was pared by 4 bases and J by 2 bases, with 17 bases between. Germline V gene sequence: CDR1 MNHNS, CDR2 SASEGT. This CDR3 region has 17 residues. CDR3 region: CASSGDFSTGTNEKLFF. In DNA form, the CDR3 reads TGTGCCAGCAGTGGAGACTTCTCAACAGGGACTAATGAAAAACTGTTTTTT.

V gene TRBV5-1 combines with J gene TRBJ1-6; 8 positions match TRBD1. Germline CDR1 reads SGHRS; CDR2 reads YFSETQ. CDR3 length: 12 residues. The J segment lost 13 bases and the V segment lost 4 bases, leaving 4 bases of the junction unmatched. DNA of the CDR3: TGCGCCAGCAGCGTGGACAGGGCTCCCCTCCACTTT. Its translation is CASSVDRAPLHF.

This chain uses TRBV10-3 with TRBJ1-2; 7 positions match TRBD1. Germline-derived CDR1 and CDR2 are ENHRY and SYGVKD. This CDR3 has 13 amino acids. V lost 6 bases to trimming and J lost 4 bases; unmatched junction nucleotides: 5. CDR3 sequence reads: CAISRGGAYGYTF. Written as DNA, the CDR3 is TGTGCCATCAGCAGGGGGGGTGCCTATGGCTACACCTTC.